This TCR beta chain was sequenced in a study of T-cell memory formation after mild COVID-19. The study's findings and limits: Contracting CD8+ clones were enriched in EMRA, CD4+ mainly in CM and EM. Pre-infection memory harbored some responding clones, suggesting cross-reactive memory joined. A balance of CD4 and CD8 characterized clones contracting day 15 to 85, whereas later expanders leaned CD4+.

Germline CDR1 reads LGHDT; CDR2 reads YNNKEL (reference sequence). V was shortened by 2 bases and J by 3 bases, with 15 bases between the two germline ends. This CDR3 region has 16 residues. A note on this clonotype: The antigen is unknown.

5'RACE primed at constant segments yielded TCR alpha and TCR beta cDNA libraries bearing sample barcodes and UMIs. Using its own MiXCR run on the 5' RACE reads, TCRdb lists one record per CDR3 protein. The table has hundreds of thousands of distinct CDR3 sequences, roughly a fifth seen once. The sequencing sample was made of PBMCs or a T cell subset sorted from them (not recorded which). The chain joins TRBV3-1 to TRBJ2-3; TRBD2 is a possible D gene (5 bases). This TCR was sampled from an adult woman who had mild COVID-19 (a few samples of this study predate the infection). Cell type and time point are not known. The CDR3 DNA reads as TGTGCCAGCAGCCAAAGAGGGTCGGCCTGGACAGATACGCAGTATTTT. Protein: CASSQRGSAWTDTQYF.